The 32 T cell receptor beta chains reported below all come from one sample, sequenced in a study of T cell changes during pregnancy in multiple sclerosis. Assay: immunoSEQ multiplex PCR; the TCRdb copy retains only in-frame clones and omits some. The sample lists some 60,000 clones, 90% seen once, with about 5.8% in the top ten. The sample was peripheral blood, taken in the third trimester of pregnancy. The receptor set was obtained from a female donor in good health, enrolled as a control in a pregnancy study.

This chain uses TRBV7-9 with TRBJ1-1, with unresolved D. Germline V gene data show CDR1 as SEHNR and CDR2 as FQNEAQ (reference sequence). The CDR3 runs to 12 residues. V was cut by 5 bases and J by 5 bases, with 9 bases left in between. The CDR3 sequence is CASSEPGTEAFF. Written as DNA, the CDR3 is TGTGCCAGCAGCGAACCAGGAACTGAAGCTTTCTTT.

The DNA for the CDR3 is TGTGCCAGCAGCTTAGCGGCATGGCGGGAGGTAGGCCAAGAGACCCAGTACTTC. This gives the protein CASSLAAWREVGQETQYF. The chain is built from TRBV13 and TRBJ2-5; 8 nucleotides align to TRBD2. V trimming: 1 base; J trimming: 1 base; junction bases outside the gene matches: 11. The CDR3 totals 18 residues. CDR1 is PRHDT, CDR2 FYEKMQ, per germline (reference sequence). Together with reference TRBV13 and TRBJ2-5, the CDR3 gives the full variable domain: AAGVIQSPRHLIKEKRETATLKCYPIPRHDTVYWYQQGPGQDPQFLISFYEKMQSDKGSIPDRFSAQQFSDYHSELNMSSLELGDSALYFCASSLAAWREVGQETQYFGPGTRLLVL.

The chain is built from TRBV7-9 and TRBJ2-1; 8 positions match TRBD2. V gave up 0 bases and J gave up 2 bases; unmatched junction bases: 6. Germline assignment: CDR1 SEHNR and CDR2 FQNEAQ (reference sequence). The CDR3 contains 17 residues. CDR3 sequence: CASSLAQAGAPYNEQFF. CDR3 nucleotides: TGTGCCAGCAGCTTAGCCCAAGCGGGGGCCCCCTACAATGAGCAGTTCTTC.

This rearrangement joins TRBV10-3 to TRBJ2-2; 8 positions agree with TRBD2. The ends lost 6 bases at V and 2 bases at J; junction bases unmatched: 8. The CDR3 length is 16 residues. In germline, CDR1 is ENHRY, CDR2 SYGVKD. The CDR3 is CAIRGSAGGNTGELFF. CDR3 nucleotides: TGTGCCATCAGAGGTAGTGCGGGGGGAAACACCGGGGAGCTGTTTTTT.

J is TRBJ2-3 and V is TRBV4-1; TRBD2 matches at 8 bases. This CDR3 is built from 15 residues. Germline V CDR1 and CDR2: MGHRA, YSYEKL. With 4 bases clipped from V and 5 bases from J, the junction kept 8 bases outside the gene matches. CDR3 protein: CASSLRREDLDTQYF. Written as DNA, the CDR3 is TGCGCCAGCAGCCTCCGGCGGGAGGATCTAGATACGCAGTATTTT.

This chain connects TRBV30 to TRBJ1-1; D not resolved. The CDR3 totals 15 residues. Germline V gene sequence: CDR1 GTSNPN, CDR2 SVGIG (reference sequence). Trimming took 1 base from V and 0 from J, leaving 12 bases between them. For the CDR3, the DNA is TGTGCCTGGAGTGGCCTCGGCGGGTTGAACACTGAAGCTTTCTTT. Translated, it gives CAWSGLGGLNTEAFF. Full variable domain (remainder filled in from reference TRBV30 and TRBJ1-1): SQTIHQWPATLVQPVGSPLSLECTVEGTSNPNLYWYRQAAGRGLQLLFYSVGIGQISSEVPQNLSASRPQDRQFILSSKKLLLSDSGFYLCAWSGLGGLNTEAFFGQGTRLTVV.

The chain recombines TRBV7-2 with TRBJ1-2; possible D gene TRBD1, 6 bases. The germline gives CDR1 SGHTA, CDR2 FQGNSA. The CDR3 sequence is 14 residues long. The V and J ends lost 5 bases and 3 bases respectively, with 13 bases between them. The CDR3 region is CASSHRQAHYGYTF. The DNA of the CDR3 is TGTGCCAGCAGCCACCGACAGGCCCACTATGGCTACACCTTC.

V usage is TRBV19 and J usage is TRBJ1-2; 9 positions agree with TRBD1. This CDR3 is 14 amino acids long. The ends lost 4 bases at V and 7 bases at J; junction bases unmatched: 7. The germline gives CDR1 LNHDA, CDR2 SQIVND (reference sequence). As DNA, the CDR3 is TGTGCCAGTAGTACCGGACAGGGGTTAGGTGGCTACACCTTC. It codes for CASSTGQGLGGYTF.

This sequence joins TRBV20-1 and TRBJ2-5, with D unresolved. CDR1 DFQATT and CDR2 SNEGSKA come from the germline V gene (reference sequence). V lost 8 bases, J lost 2 bases, and 9 bases lay in between. This CDR3 region has 11 residues. CDR3 amino acids: CSPQVQETQYF. The CDR3 coding sequence is TGCAGTCCTCAGGTACAAGAGACCCAGTACTTC.

The J gene is TRBJ1-3, the V gene TRBV25-1, with TRBD1 as a possible D gene (5 bases). The germline gives CDR1 MGHDK, CDR2 SYGVNS. Trimming removed 2 bases from V and 2 bases from J, with 7 bases in between. The CDR3 loop spans 14 amino acids. CDR3 nucleotides: TGTGCCAGCAGTGAAGGCAGGGCTGGAAACACCATATATTTT. It encodes CASSEGRAGNTIYF. Using reference TRBV25-1 and TRBJ1-3 for the parts outside the CDR3, the full variable domain is EADIYQTPRYLVIGTGKKITLECSQTMGHDKMYWYQQDPGMELHLIHYSYGVNSTEKGDLSSESTVSRIRTEHFPLTLESARPSHTSQYLCASSEGRAGNTIYFGEGSWLTVV.

The chain has TRBV7-2 and TRBJ1-4; a weak D match, TRBD1 (6 bases). CDR1 and CDR2 from the germline V gene are SGHTA and FQGNSA. The V end lost 5 bases, the J end lost 4 bases, and 14 bases lay between the germline ends. The CDR3 runs 15 residues. The CDR3: CASSRQAGSNEKLFF. For the CDR3, the DNA is TGTGCCAGCAGCCGACAGGCAGGGAGTAATGAAAAACTGTTTTTT.

This sequence joins TRBV29-1 and TRBJ2-7; TRBD1 matches 12 bases. CDR3 length: 14 amino acids. With V trimmed by 2 bases and J by 2 bases, 1 base remained unmatched. The germline V gene encodes CDR1 SQVTM and CDR2 ANQGSEA. The chain's CDR3 is CSVERDRGPYEQYF. The CDR3 DNA follows: TGCAGCGTTGAACGGGACAGGGGGCCCTACGAGCAGTACTTC.

This chain joins TRBV28 and TRBJ2-1, with 8 bases matching TRBD2. Germline trimming cut 6 bases from V and 8 bases from J; bases unmatched to any gene: 6. This CDR3 is 13 amino acids long. CDR1 MDHEN and CDR2 SYDVKM come from the germline V gene. The CDR3 is CASSLLGRDEQFF. CDR3 nucleotides: TGTGCCAGCAGCCTCCTCGGGAGGGATGAGCAGTTCTTC.

The rearrangement uses TRBV7-9 and TRBJ1-1; D is perhaps TRBD1 (6 bases). Per germline, CDR1 SEHNR and CDR2 FQNEAQ (reference sequence). Trimming pared 6 bases from V and 4 bases from J, leaving 15 bases between. The CDR3 has 14 residues. CDR3: CASSPGLGGTEAFF. The CDR3 region has the DNA TGTGCCAGCAGTCCAGGGTTAGGGGGCACTGAAGCTTTCTTT.

This clone was found once. This CDR3 reads CASSLSREGPYNEQFF. CDR3 sequence (DNA): TGTGCCAGCAGCTTATCCCGGGAGGGCCCCTACAATGAGCAGTTCTTC. The rearrangement uses TRBV11-3 and TRBJ2-1; 8 positions agree with TRBD2. V was clipped by 2 bases and J by 2 bases; unmatched bases: 5. This CDR3 spans 16 amino acids. The germline gives CDR1 SGHNT, CDR2 YENEEA.

The chain links TRBV11-3 to TRBJ1-3; 9 bases map to TRBD1. This CDR3 spans 16 amino acids. The germline gives CDR1 SGHNT, CDR2 YENEEA. V trimming: 4 bases; J trimming: 3 bases; junction bases outside the gene matches: 7. The CDR3 loop reads CASSSRGTGNGNTIYF. The DNA for the CDR3 is TGTGCCAGCAGCTCACGAGGGACAGGGAATGGAAACACCATATATTTT.

The gene calls are TRBV11-3 and TRBJ1-2; 8 bases line up with TRBD1. CDR3 length: 14 amino acids. After removal of 3 bases from V and 4 bases from J, the junction contained 4 bases not matched to a gene. Looked up from germline, CDR1 is SGHNT and CDR2 is YENEEA. The CDR3 loop reads CASSFGQGAYGYTF. DNA for the CDR3: TGTGCCAGCAGCTTCGGTCAGGGGGCCTATGGCTACACCTTC.

The chain joins TRBV5-8 to TRBJ2-3; perhaps TRBD1 as D (6 bases). Trimming pared 3 bases from V and 0 bases from J, leaving 11 bases between. The germline V gene has CDR1 SGHTS and CDR2 YDEGEE. The CDR3 covers 15 residues. The CDR3 spells CASSSYRESTDTQYF. In DNA form, the CDR3 reads TGTGCCAGCAGCTCCTACAGGGAAAGCACAGATACGCAGTATTTT.

CDR3 region: CASSTTIGSEQYF. In nucleotides, the CDR3 is TGTGCCAGCAGCACGACCATAGGGAGCGAGCAGTACTTC. The chain recombines TRBV6-1 with TRBJ2-7; perhaps TRBD2 as D (5 bases). CDR1 MNHNS and CDR2 SASEGT come from the germline V gene. The V and J ends lost 6 bases and 6 bases respectively, with 15 bases between them. The length of the CDR3 is 13 residues.

The chain employs TRBV9 and TRBJ1-3; 7 bases agree with TRBD1. This CDR3 is 16 amino acids long. CDR1 and CDR2 (germline): SGDLS, YYNGEE. V shed 3 bases, J shed 1 base, and the junction held 7 bases outside the gene matches. CDR3 sequence: CASSAGTALSGNTIYF. The DNA for the CDR3 is TGTGCCAGCAGCGCTGGGACAGCCCTATCTGGAAACACCATATATTTT. The entire variable domain, with the rest obtained from reference TRBV9 and TRBJ1-3, is as follows: DSGVTQTPKHLITATGQRVTLRCSPRSGDLSVYWYQQSLDQGLQFLIQYYNGEERAKGNILERFSAQQFPDLHSELNLSSLELGDSALYFCASSAGTALSGNTIYFGEGSWLTVV.

This clone appeared once. The chain has TRBV29-1 and TRBJ1-1; TRBD1 agrees at 10 bases. The germline CDR1 and CDR2 sequences are SQVTM and ANQGSEA. V was pared by 6 bases and J by 1 base, with 8 bases of the junction left unmatched. The CDR3 loop spans 15 amino acids. The chain's CDR3 is CSVLSGTGANTEAFF. The DNA of the CDR3 is TGCAGCGTCCTCTCCGGGACAGGGGCGAACACTGAAGCTTTCTTT. Supplemented by reference TRBV29-1 and TRBJ1-1, the full variable domain reads SAVISQKPSRDICQRGTSLTIQCQVDSQVTMMFWYRQQPGQSLTLIATANQGSEATYESGFVIDKFPISRPNLTFSTLTVSNMSPEDSSIYLCSVLSGTGANTEAFFGQGTRLTVV.

The V gene is TRBV7-8, the J gene TRBJ2-7, with TRBD1 matching 8 bases. The CDR3 totals 15 residues. V trimming: 0 bases; J trimming: 2 bases; junction bases outside the gene matches: 3. Germline values: CDR1 SGHVS, CDR2 FQNEAQ. The CDR3 loop reads CASSLAGTGTYEQYF. The CDR3 bases are TGTGCCAGCAGCTTAGCCGGGACAGGAACCTACGAGCAGTACTTC.

This clone was picked up a small number of times. The genes are TRBV6-6 and TRBJ1-1, with D possibly being TRBD1 (6 bases). The CDR3 length is 14 residues. Germline CDR1 and CDR2: MNHNY and SVGAGI (reference sequence). Trimming removed 2 bases from V and 6 bases from J, with 13 bases in between. CDR3 sequence (DNA): TGTGCCAGCAGTTACGGGACATGGAGCCCTGAAGCTTTCTTT. Protein: CASSYGTWSPEAFF.

The chain links TRBV16 to TRBJ2-7; D is unclear. The germline V gene has CDR1 KGHSY and CDR2 FQNENV. V was shortened by 3 bases and J by 3 bases, with 6 bases between the two germline ends. CDR3 length equals 12 residues. CDR3 sequence: CASSHIHYEQYF. CDR3 coding DNA: TGTGCCAGCAGCCACATCCACTACGAGCAGTACTTC.

The V and J genes are TRBV4-3 and TRBJ2-1; 8 positions agree with TRBD2. Per germline, CDR1 LGHNA and CDR2 YSLEER. V was pared by 3 bases and J by 6 bases, with 16 bases of the junction left unmatched. The CDR3 totals 18 residues. The CDR3: CASSHRPFSGAQTNEQFF. Written as DNA, the CDR3 is TGCGCCAGCAGCCACCGCCCATTTAGCGGGGCCCAAACCAATGAGCAGTTCTTC.

The V gene is TRBV7-9, the J gene TRBJ1-2; TRBD1 matches at 7 bases. The CDR3 length is 15 residues. CDR1 is SEHNR and CDR2 is FQNEAQ in the germline V gene (reference sequence). V shed 5 bases, J shed 3 bases, and the junction held 9 bases outside the gene matches. The CDR3 region is CASSHTGALDYGYTF. The DNA of the CDR3 is TGTGCCAGCAGCCACACAGGGGCGTTGGACTATGGCTACACCTTC.

This rearrangement joins TRBV5-1 to TRBJ1-1; 8 bases fit TRBD1. The CDR3 runs 16 residues. The V gene end was trimmed by 0 bases and the J gene end by 3 bases; junction bases not matched to a gene: 7. Per germline, CDR1 SGHRS and CDR2 YFSETQ. CDR3 in DNA: TGCGCCAGCAGCTTGGCAGGGGGCGCCGGTGACACTGAAGCTTTCTTT. Translated: CASSLAGGAGDTEAFF.

Concerning this clone itself: This specimen includes other DNA sequences encoding the same CDR3. The chain has TRBV5-4 and TRBJ2-2; a weak D match, TRBD2 (6 bases). In germline, CDR1 is SGHNT, CDR2 YYREEE (reference sequence). With 3 bases removed from V and 4 bases from J, the gap between germline ends came to 10 bases. CDR3 length equals 14 residues. The CDR3 is CASSYGGRTGELFF. The CDR3 DNA follows: TGTGCCAGCAGCTACGGGGGACGCACCGGGGAGCTGTTTTTT.

The chain employs TRBV29-1 and TRBJ1-1; the D is unclear. The V end was cut by 7 bases, the J end by 1 base, with 16 bases between. Germline values: CDR1 SQVTM, CDR2 ANQGSEA. The CDR3 loop spans 14 amino acids. The CDR3 is CSAPRGGPNTEAFF. For the CDR3, the DNA is TGCAGCGCCCCCCGGGGAGGGCCGAACACTGAAGCTTTCTTT.

This sequence joins TRBV5-1 and TRBJ2-1, with TRBD1 matching over 8 bases. V shed 4 bases and J 6 bases; nucleotides not matched to a gene: 9. Germline V gene lookup returns CDR1 SGHRS and CDR2 YFSETQ. The CDR3 spans 15 residues. The CDR3 here is CASSEKQGVGNEQFF. The CDR3 DNA is TGCGCCAGCAGCGAAAAACAGGGGGTGGGCAATGAGCAGTTCTTC.

This chain joins TRBV5-6 and TRBJ2-5; 9 bases map to TRBD2. Germline V gene lookup returns CDR1 SGHDT and CDR2 YYEEEE. The CDR3 has 16 residues. V dropped 1 base and J dropped 4; count of bases not matched to a gene: 8. The DNA of the CDR3 is TGTGCCAGCAGCTTGAGGCTAGCGGGAACGCGAGAGACCCAGTACTTC. This encodes CASSLRLAGTRETQYF.

This sequence joins TRBV7-9 and TRBJ1-1; TRBD1 aligns across 9 bases. Germline CDR1 is SEHNR and CDR2 is FQNEAQ (reference sequence). V lost 5 bases to trimming and J lost 1 base; unmatched junction nucleotides: 2. This CDR3 has 14 residues. The CDR3 nucleotides read TGTGCCAGCAGCCCACAGGGGGCGAACACTGAAGCTTTCTTT. This translates into CASSPQGANTEAFF.